This T cell receptor (beta chain) was observed in a study of shared clonotypes between healthy human individuals. Study as a whole: Each donor's CD4 naive and CD4 memory cells filled three plates apiece, CD8 naive two, and CD8 memory one.

Study-level points and caveats: Enrolling few donors narrowed the genetic and exposure-history diversity that was represented. Estimated clonotype richness was generally higher in naive than memory subsets.

The CDR3 is 17 amino acids. Germline assignment: CDR1 MNHNS and CDR2 SASEGT. CD4+ cells were split into CD45RA+ naive and CD45RA-negative memory subsets. The assay was immunoSEQ multiplex PCR, and TCRdb's table has in-frame clones only and misses some. The sample records more than 150,000 clones, 85% to 95% being singletons. Turning to this clone: Its antigen is unidentified. One junction end disagrees with the germline gene, perhaps due to a read error.

Sequences were obtained from naive CD4+ T cells sorted from blood. As to subset: CD45RA+ positively selected. The V gene is TRBV6-1, the J gene TRBJ2-7, with TRBD2 identical over 9 bases. This clonotype was obtained from a woman in her twenties or thirties in good health. CDR3 sequence (DNA): TGTGCCAGCAGTGACCCGCTGTTCGCGGGGGGGCTCCACGAGCAGCACTTC. This gives the protein CASSDPLFAGGLHEQHF.